The 30 T cell receptor beta chains below come from one sample, sequenced in a study of cytomegalovirus exposure and HLA in healthy donors. The PCR employed 60 Vbeta primers together with 13 Jbeta primers. Libraries were prepared by immunoSEQ multiplex PCR; TCRdb keeps only in-frame clonotypes and omits some of them. Counted here are about 190,000 clones, roughly 86% occurring once; the ten biggest clones make up 1.5% to 2%. Sequenced: PBMCs. These receptors originate from a woman between 18 and 30 years old in good health and CMV-seronegative.

The CDR3 sequence is CASSYAGTGGGEQYF. CDR3 DNA sequence: TGTGCCAGCAGTTACGCCGGGACAGGGGGCGGCGAGCAGTACTTC. The chain is built from TRBV6-6 and TRBJ2-7, with 12 nucleotides matching TRBD1. Germline V gives CDR1 MNHNY, CDR2 SVGAGI (reference sequence). J gave up 6 bases and V 2 bases, and 5 bases lay outside the gene matches. This CDR3 is built from 15 residues.

This chain links TRBV7-8 with TRBJ2-1; TRBD2 agrees at 7 bases. The germline V gene has CDR1 SGHVS and CDR2 FQNEAQ. The CDR3 runs 16 residues. The ends lost 8 bases at V and 8 bases at J; junction bases unmatched: 18. The CDR3 reads CASRLEWGLSYDEQFF. CDR3 nucleotides: TGTGCCAGCCGCCTAGAGTGGGGACTAAGTTATGATGAGCAGTTCTTC. The full variable domain, rest sourced from reference TRBV7-8 and TRBJ2-1, is GAGVSQSPRYKVAKRGQDVALRCDPISGHVSLFWYQQALGQGPEFLTYFQNEAQLDKSGLPSDRFFAERPEGSVSTLKIQRTQQEDSAVYLCASRLEWGLSYDEQFFGPGTRLTVL.

The chain joins TRBV27 to TRBJ1-1; maybe TRBD1 (6 bases). CDR1 is MNHEY and CDR2 is SMNVEV in the germline V gene (reference sequence). CDR3 size: 13 residues. V was clipped by 3 bases and J by 8 bases, with 13 bases between them. CDR3 in DNA: TGTGCCAGCAGTTTCAACAAAGGGGGAGAAGCTTTCTTT. Translation: CASSFNKGGEAFF.

V is TRBV10-2 and J is TRBJ2-3; D is ambiguous. The CDR3 length is 12 residues. Germline CDR1 reads WSHSY; CDR2 reads SAAADI. V was trimmed by 8 bases and J by 0 bases, leaving 6 bases between them. CDR3: CASGLSTDTQYF. CDR3 coding DNA: TGCGCCAGCGGGCTTAGCACAGATACGCAGTATTTT.

The J gene is TRBJ2-7, the V gene TRBV27; 9 positions match TRBD1. CDR1 and CDR2 (germline): MNHEY, SMNVEV (reference sequence). After removal of 4 bases from V and 3 bases from J, the junction contained 7 bases not matched to a gene. The CDR3 contains 15 residues. The CDR3 loop reads CASSSPGQGSYEQYF. The CDR3 region has the DNA TGTGCCAGCAGTTCCCCGGGACAGGGTAGCTACGAGCAGTACTTC.

The chain combines TRBV5-1 with TRBJ2-3, with 7 bases aligning to TRBD2. Germline assignment: CDR1 SGHRS and CDR2 YFSETQ. Trimming at V came to 0 bases and at J to 0 bases, leaving 1 base not matched to a gene. The CDR3 spans 15 residues. In nucleotides, the CDR3 is TGCGCCAGCAGCTTGGGGACTAGAAGCACAGATACGCAGTATTTT. Encoded protein: CASSLGTRSTDTQYF.

Only a few counts were recorded for this clone. V is TRBV5-4 and J is TRBJ1-3; D is ambiguous. Germline values: CDR1 SGHNT, CDR2 YYREEE (reference sequence). V was pared by 3 bases and J by 7 bases, with 8 bases between. This CDR3 contains 12 residues. The CDR3 reads CASSSGGNTIYF. In DNA, the CDR3 is TGTGCCAGCAGCTCGGGAGGGAACACCATATATTTT.

The V call is TRBV11-3, the J call TRBJ2-1; D is uncertain. Germline V gene lookup returns CDR1 SGHNT and CDR2 YENEEA. V lost 4 bases and J 8 bases, leaving 15 bases between the germline ends. This CDR3 is built from 14 residues. CDR3 nucleotides: TGTGCCAGCAGCTATAGCCACCTTGCGGATGAGCAGTTCTTC. It codes for CASSYSHLADEQFF.

V usage is TRBV2 and J usage is TRBJ2-3, with 8 bases fitting TRBD2. This CDR3 is 16 amino acids long. Germline lookup yields CDR1 SNHLY and CDR2 FYNNEI. V shed 6 bases, J shed 0 bases, and the junction held 8 bases outside the gene matches. DNA of the CDR3: TGTGCCAGCAGCAAAAGGGGACTAGTCAGCACAGATACGCAGTATTTT. It is translated as CASSKRGLVSTDTQYF.

The rearrangement uses TRBV5-1 and TRBJ2-7; 9 bases align to TRBD1. The CDR3 runs 15 residues. Germline V gene data show CDR1 as SGHRS and CDR2 as YFSETQ. The V gene end was trimmed by 3 bases and the J gene end by 2 bases; junction bases not matched to a gene: 6. The CDR3 sequence: CASSSGQGITYEQYF. DNA of the CDR3: TGCGCCAGCAGCTCGGGACAGGGAATCACCTACGAGCAGTACTTC.

About this clone: A read error may produce the germline difference seen at one junction end. V usage is TRBV7-9 and J usage is TRBJ2-5, with D uncertain. This CDR3 spans 12 amino acids. Germline V lookup: CDR1 SEHNR, CDR2 FQNEAQ (reference sequence). CDR3 sequence (DNA): TGTTCCAGCAGCTTAGTACAAGAGACCCAGTACTTC. Protein product: CSSSLVQETQYF.

This sequence joins TRBV6-1 and TRBJ1-5; 8 bases align to TRBD1. This CDR3 has 14 amino acids. V was clipped by 6 bases and J by 7 bases; unmatched bases: 8. Germline V gene data show CDR1 as MNHNS and CDR2 as SASEGT. This CDR3 is CASSGQGRGQPQHF. The CDR3, as DNA: TGTGCCAGCAGCGGACAGGGCAGGGGGCAGCCCCAGCATTTT.

The chain recombines TRBV29-1 with TRBJ2-3, with 11 nucleotides matching TRBD2. CDR3 length: 14 residues. The junction had 4 bases not matched to a gene; V was cut back by 7 bases and J by 1 base. The germline gives CDR1 SQVTM, CDR2 ANQGSEA. The CDR3 DNA reads as TGCAGCGCAGAACTAGCGGGAGGCACAGATACGCAGTATTTT. This translates into CSAELAGGTDTQYF.

The V call is TRBV18, the J call TRBJ1-2, with D possibly being TRBD1 (5 bases). CDR3 length: 16 amino acids. The V and J ends lost 1 base and 6 bases respectively, with 18 bases between them. Looked up from germline, CDR1 is KGHSH and CDR2 is LQKENI. This CDR3 is CASSPQAGQHYNGYTF. CDR3 DNA: TGTGCCAGCTCACCACAGGCAGGACAACACTATAATGGCTACACCTTC.

The chain has TRBV2 and TRBJ2-7, with no clear D. The CDR3 is 11 amino acids. Trimming shortened V by 6 bases and J by 3 bases, and 6 bases separated the two germline ends. Germline CDR1 SNHLY, CDR2 FYNNEI. The CDR3 nucleotides read TGTGCCAGCAGGGAGAGCTACGAGCAGTACTTC. It codes for CASRESYEQYF.

The J gene is TRBJ1-5, the V gene TRBV29-1, with no clear D. With 8 bases removed from V and 7 bases from J, the gap between germline ends came to 15 bases. The V gene's germline CDR1 is SQVTM and CDR2 ANQGSEA. The length of the CDR3 is 12 residues. The CDR3 DNA reads TGCAGCCCTAAGGCCGGGAGACAGCCCCAGCATTTT. Its protein is CSPKAGRQPQHF. Complete variable domain (other parts from reference TRBV29-1 and TRBJ1-5): SAVISQKPSRDICQRGTSLTIQCQVDSQVTMMFWYRQQPGQSLTLIATANQGSEATYESGFVIDKFPISRPNLTFSTLTVSNMSPEDSSIYLCSPKAGRQPQHFGDGTRLSIL.

J is TRBJ1-3 and V is TRBV5-1; D ambiguous. Germline CDR1 and CDR2: SGHRS and YFSETQ. The V and J ends lost 3 bases and 0 bases respectively, with 4 bases between them. The CDR3 covers 13 residues. In DNA, the CDR3 is TGCGCCAGCAGCTCGAGCTCTGGAAACACCATATATTTT. Translated, it gives CASSSSSGNTIYF. Drawing the rest from reference TRBV5-1 and TRBJ1-3, the complete variable domain is KAGVTQTPRYLIKTRGQQVTLSCSPISGHRSVSWYQQTPGQGLQFLFEYFSETQRNKGNFPGRFSGRQFSNSRSEMNVSTLELGDSALYLCASSSSSGNTIYFGEGSWLTVV.

The gene calls are TRBV7-8 and TRBJ1-6; 9 nucleotides align to TRBD1. The CDR3 is 14 amino acids. CDR1 is SGHVS and CDR2 is FQNEAQ in the germline V gene. The V segment lost 5 bases and the J segment 9 bases; nucleotides outside the gene matches: 5. Here the CDR3 reads CASSRGQGSSPLHF. The CDR3 coding sequence is TGTGCCAGCAGCCGAGGACAGGGGAGTTCACCCCTCCACTTT. The full variable domain, completed using reference TRBV7-8 and TRBJ1-6, is GAGVSQSPRYKVAKRGQDVALRCDPISGHVSLFWYQQALGQGPEFLTYFQNEAQLDKSGLPSDRFFAERPEGSVSTLKIQRTQQEDSAVYLCASSRGQGSSPLHFGNGTRLTVT.

The CDR3 sequence is CASSILGRIGTTEAFF. The CDR3 nucleotides read TGTGCCAGTAGTATCTTGGGGAGAATAGGTACCACTGAAGCTTTCTTT. The V call is TRBV19, the J call TRBJ1-1, with D unclear. The CDR3 covers 16 residues. Germline V lookup: CDR1 LNHDA, CDR2 SQIVND (reference sequence). The V end lost 3 bases, the J end lost 4 bases, and 18 bases lay between the germline ends.

The V and J genes are TRBV5-1 and TRBJ2-5, with 10 positions matching TRBD1. Per germline, CDR1 SGHRS and CDR2 YFSETQ. This CDR3 is built from 15 residues. J was trimmed by 5 bases and V by 4 bases; bases with no gene match: 8. The CDR3 coding sequence is TGCGCCAGCAGCGAGGGGACAGGGGCTGGTGAGACCCAGTACTTC. Encoded protein: CASSEGTGAGETQYF.

The rearrangement uses TRBV28 and TRBJ1-4; TRBD1 aligns across 7 bases. The CDR3 runs to 15 residues. The ends lost 5 bases at V and 3 bases at J; junction bases unmatched: 6. The V gene's germline CDR1 is MDHEN and CDR2 SYDVKM. The CDR3 nucleotides are TGTGCCAGCAGTAGATCAGGGGGGCCTAATGAAAAACTGTTTTTT. Translation: CASSRSGGPNEKLFF.

The chain employs TRBV5-1 and TRBJ2-3, with D possibly TRBD1 on 6 matching bases. From germline, CDR1 is SGHRS and CDR2 YFSETQ. The length of the CDR3 is 13 residues. V shed 2 bases and J shed 5 bases, with 9 bases lying between them. CDR3 bases: TGCGCCAGCAGCTTTCGACAGGAAGATACGCAGTATTTT. This gives the protein CASSFRQEDTQYF.

This chain connects TRBV6-5 to TRBJ2-3; D ambiguous. Germline assignment: CDR1 MNHEY and CDR2 SVGAGI. V was shortened by 0 bases and J by 0 bases, with 10 bases between the two germline ends. The CDR3 is 16 residues long. The CDR3 loop is CASSYSRHLSTDTQYF. The CDR3 DNA is TGTGCCAGCAGTTACTCGAGGCACCTAAGCACAGATACGCAGTATTTT.

V gene TRBV7-6 combines with J gene TRBJ2-2; TRBD2 agrees at 7 bases. The CDR3 runs 16 residues. Germline V gene sequence: CDR1 SGHVS, CDR2 FNYEAQ. With V trimmed by 1 base and J by 2 bases, 4 bases remained unmatched. The CDR3 DNA sequence: TGTGCCAGCAGCTTAGGGAGCGGGACTAACACCGGGGAGCTGTTTTTT. The encoded protein is CASSLGSGTNTGELFF.

For the CDR3, the DNA is TGTGCCAGTAGTATAGGAGCCGACAGGGGCTATGGCTACACCTTC. Translating gives CASSIGADRGYGYTF. The rearrangement uses TRBV19 and TRBJ1-2; 8 positions agree with TRBD1. The V gene end was trimmed by 1 base and the J gene end by 4 bases; junction bases not matched to a gene: 5. The CDR3 sequence is 15 residues long. Germline CDR1 is LNHDA and CDR2 is SQIVND (reference sequence).

This sequence joins TRBV5-1 and TRBJ2-2; the D is unclear. The CDR3 extends over 14 amino acids. Germline loops: CDR1 SGHRS, CDR2 YFSETQ. V shed 7 bases and J shed 8 bases, with 18 bases lying between them. The CDR3 DNA reads TGCGCCAGCCGCAGGTCGACCCCCGCTGGGGAGCTGTTTTTT. Its protein product is CASRRSTPAGELFF.

Concerning this clone itself: One junction end does not reproduce the germline sequence, and a read error may be involved. The CDR3 sequence is CASSLAGVETQYF. CDR3 DNA: TGTGCCAGCAGCCTAGCGGGAGTAGAGACCCAGTACTTC. The genes are TRBV7-9 and TRBJ2-5; 10 bases align to TRBD2. The CDR3 is made up of 13 amino acids. Germline V gene lookup returns CDR1 SEHNR and CDR2 FQNEAQ (reference sequence). Full variable domain (rest looked up from reference TRBV7-9 and TRBJ2-5): DTGVSQNPRHKITKRGQNVTFRCDPISEHNRLYWYRQTLGQGPEFLTYFQNEAQLEKSRLLSDRFSAERPKGSFSTLEIQRTEQGDSAMYLCASSLAGVETQYFGPGTRLLVL.

This clone was seen just once. This chain uses TRBV6-5 with TRBJ1-2; the match to TRBD1 covers 8 bases. V was clipped by 7 bases and J by 4 bases; unmatched bases: 2. The CDR3 consists of 12 residues. CDR1 is MNHEY, CDR2 SVGAGI, per germline. This CDR3 reads CASNTGGYGYTF. CDR3 bases: TGTGCCAGCAATACAGGGGGCTATGGCTACACCTTC.

The J gene is TRBJ1-2, the V gene TRBV30, with 9 bases matching TRBD1. V lost 0 bases, J lost 9 bases, and 2 bases stayed unmatched. CDR3 length: 12 residues. Germline V gives CDR1 GTSNPN, CDR2 SVGIG (reference sequence). CDR3 region: CAWSVTGGSYTF. The CDR3 DNA reads TGTGCCTGGAGTGTGACAGGGGGAAGCTACACCTTC.

The chain couples TRBV29-1 to TRBJ1-1; D gene uncertain. The length of the CDR3 is 12 residues. Germline V gene lookup returns CDR1 SQVTM and CDR2 ANQGSEA. The V and J ends lost 4 bases and 1 base respectively, with 7 bases between them. CDR3 nucleotides: TGCAGCGTTGGTCACAGGAACACTGAAGCTTTCTTT. It yields the protein CSVGHRNTEAFF.